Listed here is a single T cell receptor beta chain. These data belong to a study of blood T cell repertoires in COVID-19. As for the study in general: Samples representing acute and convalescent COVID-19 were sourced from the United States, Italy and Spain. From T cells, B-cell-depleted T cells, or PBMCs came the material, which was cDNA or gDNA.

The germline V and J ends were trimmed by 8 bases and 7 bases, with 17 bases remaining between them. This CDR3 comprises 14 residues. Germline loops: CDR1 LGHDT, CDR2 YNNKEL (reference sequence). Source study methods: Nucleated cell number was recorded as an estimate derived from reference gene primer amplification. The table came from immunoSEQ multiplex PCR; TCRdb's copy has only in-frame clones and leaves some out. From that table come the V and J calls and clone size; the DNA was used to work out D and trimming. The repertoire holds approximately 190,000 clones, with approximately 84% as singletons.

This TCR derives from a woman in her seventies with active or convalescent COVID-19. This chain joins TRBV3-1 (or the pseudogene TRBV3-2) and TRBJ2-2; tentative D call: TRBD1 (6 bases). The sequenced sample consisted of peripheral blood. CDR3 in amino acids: CASRLSQGRGELFF. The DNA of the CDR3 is TGTGCCAGCCGCTTGAGTCAGGGGCGCGGGGAGCTGTTTTTT.